This T cell receptor beta chain was identified in a study of response to subunit inactivated influenza vaccine. Study findings and constraints: The authors proposed limited new T cell recruitment per seasonal influenza vaccination.

V was shortened by 3 bases and J by 7 bases, with 10 bases between the two germline ends. Looked up from germline, CDR1 is DFQATT and CDR2 is SNEGSKA (reference sequence). This CDR3 is built from 13 residues. This clonotype was recorded a few times. Its antigen remains unidentified. A single record per CDR3 protein comes from TCRdb applying MiXCR to the RT-PCR reads. The table records approximately 500,000 distinct CDR3 sequences, approximately 15% of them present only once. The input for sequencing was PBMCs from blood, taken approximately 12 days after vaccination. This receptor was obtained from a man between 50 and 59 years old who received an inactivated influenza vaccine. The V call is TRBV20-1, the J call TRBJ1-6; D unclear. The CDR3 DNA sequence: TGCAGTGCTAGTAGGCAGCAAAATTCACCCCTCCACTTT. This gives the protein CSASRQQNSPLHF.